The 8 T cell receptor beta chains in this list originate from one sample, sequenced in a study of blood T cell repertoires in COVID-19. TCRdb's table, derived via immunoSEQ multiplex PCR, lists solely in-frame clones and lacks some. The repertoire has hundreds of thousands of clones, approximately 91% of them found once; the top ten carry 2% to 2.5%. Material: PBMCs or T cells enriched from blood (not recorded which). The receptors derive from a woman aged 40 to 50 with acute COVID-19.

The genes are TRBV29-1 and TRBJ2-5, with D possibly matching TRBD1 (5 bases). The CDR3 spans 11 residues. Trimming left V 5 bases short and J 4 bases short, with 8 bases between. In germline, CDR1 is SQVTM, CDR2 ANQGSEA. DNA of the CDR3: TGCAGCGTTTCCAGGGCAGAGACCCAGTACTTC. Its protein is CSVSRAETQYF.

The rearrangement joins TRBV4-1 to TRBJ2-5, with D possibly matching TRBD2 (6 bases). Germline V lookup: CDR1 MGHRA, CDR2 YSYEKL. With 5 bases removed from V and 5 bases from J, the gap between germline ends came to 12 bases. The CDR3 contains 13 residues. This chain's CDR3 is CASSSLAWETQYF. The CDR3 bases are TGCGCCAGCAGCTCCCTAGCGTGGGAGACCCAGTACTTC.

The V call is TRBV10-3, the J call TRBJ1-1; 10 bases are shared with TRBD1. CDR3 length equals 16 residues. Germline V gene data show CDR1 as ENHRY and CDR2 as SYGVKD. V was clipped by 2 bases and J by 4 bases; unmatched bases: 7. As DNA, the CDR3 is TGTGCCATCAGTGAGCGGGACAGGGGAGGGAGCACTGAAGCTTTCTTT. Its translation is CAISERDRGGSTEAFF.

J is TRBJ1-3 and V is TRBV6-5, with 7 bases matching TRBD1. The CDR3 runs to 13 residues. V shed 8 bases and J 8 bases; nucleotides not matched to a gene: 9. Germline CDR1 MNHEY, CDR2 SVGAGI. The CDR3 loop reads CASYRGREDTIYF. The CDR3 bases are TGTGCCAGCTACAGGGGAAGAGAAGACACCATATATTTT.

The chain uses TRBV6-1 and TRBJ2-1, with D perhaps TRBD2 (6 bases). This CDR3 is built from 17 residues. Trimming left V 3 bases short and J 3 bases short, with 18 bases between. Germline CDR1 MNHNS, CDR2 SASEGT. The CDR3 sequence is CASSDDPSLAVYNEQFF. As DNA, the CDR3 is TGTGCCAGCAGTGATGACCCTTCATTAGCGGTCTACAATGAGCAGTTCTTC.

The CDR3 reads CASSLEPDRGERKNIQYF. CDR3 nucleotide sequence: TGTGCCAGCAGCTTAGAGCCAGACAGGGGAGAGCGTAAAAACATTCAGTACTTC. The gene calls are TRBV7-9 and TRBJ2-4; TRBD1 aligns across 8 bases. The CDR3 length is 18 residues. Unmatched junction bases numbered 12, after V lost 1 base and J lost 4 bases. Per germline, CDR1 SEHNR and CDR2 FQNEAQ (reference sequence).

The gene calls are TRBV7-8 and TRBJ2-7, with TRBD2 identical over 7 bases. Germline V gives CDR1 SGHVS, CDR2 FQNEAQ. Losses at the gene ends were 0 bases for V and 5 bases for J; bases not matched to a gene: 7. The CDR3 is 15 amino acids. The CDR3 reads CASSLAPLAMNEQYF. CDR3 coding DNA: TGTGCCAGCAGCTTAGCGCCACTAGCGATGAACGAGCAGTACTTC.

The chain employs TRBV3-1 (or the pseudogene TRBV3-2) and TRBJ2-2, with 10 bases identical to TRBD1. This CDR3 comprises 15 residues. The germline V gene encodes CDR1 LGHDT and CDR2 YNNKEL (reference sequence). After removal of 4 bases from V and 5 bases from J, the junction contained 4 bases not matched to a gene. The DNA of the CDR3 is TGTGCCAGCAGCCCCCCGGGACAGGGGACCGGGGAGCTGTTTTTT. Protein sequence: CASSPPGQGTGELFF.